These T cell receptor beta chains were read from a single sample in a study of regulatory T cells in long-lasting Graves disease. TCRdb used MiXCR to reprocess the multiplex PCR reads, holding one entry per CDR3 protein. The sample holds 350,000 to 450,000 distinct CDR3 sequences; roughly 24% are singletons and the top ten take around a quarter. The sample in question was peripheral blood mononuclear cells (PBMCs), obtained when the disease was refractory, from a patient treated with antithyroid drugs. All receptors derive from a woman aged 40 to 50 with Graves disease. CDR3s include the opening cysteine and the closing phenylalanine or tryptophan. The D gene is left open where the match is weak. Expanded clones get a size class; other rows say once, few or many, or leave the size out.

clone size: -
J gene: TRBJ1-2
D gene: -
V gene: TRBV6-1
CDR3 DNA: TGTGCCAGCAGTGATATCGTCAGGGCTAGCTATGGCTACACCTTC
CDR3 protein: CASSDIVRASYGYTF

clone size: -
J gene: TRBJ1-1
D gene: -
V gene: TRBV6-5
CDR3 DNA: TGTGCCAGCAGTTACCGTTCCGGGACAACTTTGAACACTGAAGCTTTCTTT
CDR3 protein: CASSYRSGTTLNTEAFF

clone size: few
J gene: TRBJ2-2
D gene: -
V gene: TRBV28
CDR3 DNA: TGTGCCAGCAGGGGGCTCGGGGAGCTGTTTTTT
CDR3 protein: CASRGLGELFF

clone size: -
J gene: TRBJ2-2
D gene: -
V gene: TRBV11-3
CDR3 DNA: TGTGCCAGCAGCTTAGGGCGGGGGCGATACACCGGGGAGCTGTTTTTT
CDR3 protein: CASSLGRGRYTGELFF

clone size: many
J gene: TRBJ2-7
D gene: -
V gene: TRBV2
CDR3 DNA: TGTGCCAGCAGTGAAGCGACTTGGCAACTATTCAACCACGAGCAGTACTTC
CDR3 protein: CASSEATWQLFNHEQYF

clone size: many
J gene: TRBJ1-4
D gene: -
V gene: TRBV29-1
CDR3 DNA: TGCAGCGTTGCGGGGGTAAAGGATAATGAAAAACTGTTTTTT
CDR3 protein: CSVAGVKDNEKLFF

clone size: few
J gene: TRBJ1-1
D gene: TRBD1
V gene: TRBV11-2
CDR3 DNA: TGTGCCAGCAGCTCCTACAGGGGGGCGCTGAACACTGAAGCTTTCTTT
CDR3 protein: CASSSYRGALNTEAFF

clone size: few
J gene: TRBJ2-3
D gene: -
V gene: TRBV2
CDR3 DNA: TGTGCCAGCAGTGAAAGCAGGAAAAATACGCAGTATTTT
CDR3 protein: CASSESRKNTQYF

clone size: -
J gene: TRBJ2-7
D gene: -
V gene: TRBV5-1
CDR3 DNA: TGCGCCAGCCGACTCACATCCTCCTACGAGCAGTACTTC
CDR3 protein: CASRLTSSYEQYF

clone size: many
J gene: TRBJ2-7
D gene: -
V gene: TRBV7-9
CDR3 DNA: TGTGCCAGCAGCCGGGTGATATACGAGCAGTACTTC
CDR3 protein: CASSRVIYEQYF

clone size: -
J gene: TRBJ2-5
D gene: TRBD2
V gene: TRBV4-2
CDR3 DNA: TGTGCCAGCAGCAGACCCCAAGCGGGAGAAGAGACCCAGTACTTC
CDR3 protein: CASSRPQAGEETQYF

clone size: -
J gene: TRBJ2-1
D gene: -
V gene: TRBV5-5
CDR3 DNA: TGTGCCAGCAGCTTGGTCCAGAATGAGCAGTTCTTC
CDR3 protein: CASSLVQNEQFF

clone size: many
J gene: TRBJ2-1
D gene: -
V gene: TRBV27
CDR3 DNA: TGTGCCAGCAGTTTAACTGGACACACTAATAATGAGCAGTTCTTC
CDR3 protein: CASSLTGHTNNEQFF

clone size: -
J gene: TRBJ2-1
D gene: TRBD2
V gene: TRBV5-1
CDR3 DNA: TGCGCCAGCAGCGTCCTAGCGGGAAACGGGTACAATGAGCAGTTCTTC
CDR3 protein: CASSVLAGNGYNEQFF

clone size: many
J gene: TRBJ2-2
D gene: TRBD2
V gene: TRBV28
CDR3 DNA: TGTGCCAGCAGCTGGAGACTAGCGGGAGGGACTAACACCGGGGAGCTGTTTTTT
CDR3 protein: CASSWRLAGGTNTGELFF

clone size: -
J gene: TRBJ2-6
D gene: -
V gene: TRBV28
CDR3 DNA: TGTGCCAGCAGTTTTCGGTCGGGGACCGGGGCCAACGTCCTGACTTTC
CDR3 protein: CASSFRSGTGANVLTF

clone size: many
J gene: TRBJ2-4
D gene: TRBD1
V gene: TRBV28
CDR3 DNA: TGTGCCAGCAGTTTTACCCGACAGGGGGAGACCAAAAACATTCAGTACTTC
CDR3 protein: CASSFTRQGETKNIQYF

clone size: -
J gene: TRBJ2-7
D gene: TRBD2
V gene: TRBV28
CDR3 DNA: TGTGCCAGCAGTTTCCTAGCGGACTTTTACGAGCAGTACTTC
CDR3 protein: CASSFLADFYEQYF

clone size: many
J gene: TRBJ2-7
D gene: -
V gene: TRBV28
CDR3 DNA: TGTGCCAGCAGTCTCGCGAGTGGGGCCCCGGACGAGCAGTACTTC
CDR3 protein: CASSLASGAPDEQYF

clone size: many
J gene: TRBJ2-7
D gene: -
V gene: TRBV12-3/TRBV12-4
CDR3 DNA: TGTGCCAGCAGTTTATTTCGAGGGACCTACGAGCAGTACTTC
CDR3 protein: CASSLFRGTYEQYF

clone size: few
J gene: TRBJ1-2
D gene: -
V gene: TRBV7-3
CDR3 DNA: TGTGCCAGCAGCTCCTTCGGGACCTCGGGATACACCTTC
CDR3 protein: CASSSFGTSGYTF

clone size: many
J gene: TRBJ2-7
D gene: TRBD1
V gene: TRBV27
CDR3 DNA: TGTGCCAGCAGTTGGGGACAGGGAGGGTACGAGCAGTACTTC
CDR3 protein: CASSWGQGGYEQYF

clone size: few
J gene: TRBJ2-5
D gene: -
V gene: TRBV9
CDR3 DNA: TGTGCCAGCAGCCGTCGTGGTACTGGAGTAGAGACCCAGTACTTC
CDR3 protein: CASSRRGTGVETQYF

clone size: many
J gene: TRBJ2-5
D gene: TRBD2
V gene: TRBV28
CDR3 DNA: TGTGCCAGCAGTTTCCCTAGCGGGCTTAGAGGGACCCAGTACTTC
CDR3 protein: CASSFPSGLRGTQYF

clone size: many
J gene: TRBJ2-7
D gene: TRBD2
V gene: TRBV6-5
CDR3 DNA: TGTGCCAGCAGTTACGCTCTAGCGGGATTCTACGAGCAGTACTTC
CDR3 protein: CASSYALAGFYEQYF

clone size: -
J gene: TRBJ2-7
D gene: -
V gene: TRBV20-1
CDR3 DNA: TGCAGTGCTAGAACAGGAGGGAGCTACTACGAGCAGTACTTC
CDR3 protein: CSARTGGSYYEQYF

clone size: -
J gene: TRBJ2-7
D gene: TRBD1
V gene: TRBV19
CDR3 DNA: TGTGCCAGTAGTCCCCTCCCGGGACAGGGGGCAGACGAGCAGTACTTC
CDR3 protein: CASSPLPGQGADEQYF

clone size: -
J gene: TRBJ2-2
D gene: -
V gene: TRBV29-1
CDR3 DNA: TGCAGCCCCCGTGGCGGGGAGCTGTTTTTT
CDR3 protein: CSPRGGELFF

clone size: -
J gene: TRBJ1-3
D gene: -
V gene: TRBV20-1
CDR3 DNA: TGCAGTGCCCTCGGGGCGGCGACCGGGACGTCTGGAAACACCATATATTTT
CDR3 protein: CSALGAATGTSGNTIYF

clone size: -
J gene: TRBJ1-5
D gene: -
V gene: TRBV19
CDR3 DNA: TGTGCCAGCAGAAGGACTCCACTAAGGGGGAACAATCAGCCCCAGCATTTT
CDR3 protein: CASRRTPLRGNNQPQHF

clone size: few
J gene: TRBJ2-2
D gene: -
V gene: TRBV14
CDR3 DNA: TGTGCCAGCAGCCTCGGAACTGGTCCGGACGGGGAGCTGTTTTTT
CDR3 protein: CASSLGTGPDGELFF

clone size: few
J gene: TRBJ2-1
D gene: TRBD2
V gene: TRBV28
CDR3 DNA: TGTGCCAGCACCCAGTTAGCGGGCAGGCGTTTGGAGCAGTTCTTC
CDR3 protein: CASTQLAGRRLEQFF

clone size: -
J gene: TRBJ1-1
D gene: TRBD1
V gene: TRBV11-2
CDR3 DNA: TGTGCCAGCAGCTCAATAATTGACAGGGGCCCCCGGAACACTGAAGCTTTCTTT
CDR3 protein: CASSSIIDRGPRNTEAFF

clone size: -
J gene: TRBJ1-1
D gene: -
V gene: TRBV29-1
CDR3 DNA: TGCAGCGTTGAAGGGGGGGCGGGGAGATTGAACACTGAAGCTTTCTTT
CDR3 protein: CSVEGGAGRLNTEAFF

clone size: few
J gene: TRBJ2-2
D gene: -
V gene: TRBV25-1
CDR3 DNA: TGTGCCAGCAGTGAATGGGACTACACCGGGGAGCTGTTTTTT
CDR3 protein: CASSEWDYTGELFF

clone size: many
J gene: TRBJ1-2
D gene: TRBD1
V gene: TRBV20-1
CDR3 DNA: TGCAGTGCTAGGGCAGGGGGCGCAGGTGGCTACACCTTC
CDR3 protein: CSARAGGAGGYTF

clone size: many
J gene: TRBJ1-1
D gene: -
V gene: TRBV2
CDR3 DNA: TGTGCCAGCGGTAACACTGAAGCTTTCTTT
CDR3 protein: CASGNTEAFF

clone size: many
J gene: TRBJ2-7
D gene: TRBD2
V gene: TRBV7-2
CDR3 DNA: TGTGCCAGCGGCCGTGTAGCGGGAGAGTACGAGCAGTACTTC
CDR3 protein: CASGRVAGEYEQYF

clone size: many
J gene: TRBJ2-5
D gene: -
V gene: TRBV6-2/TRBV6-3
CDR3 DNA: TGTGCCAGCAGACCCGCAGGACCCCAAGAGACCCAGTACTTC
CDR3 protein: CASRPAGPQETQYF

clone size: many
J gene: TRBJ1-2
D gene: -
V gene: TRBV28
CDR3 DNA: TGTGCCAGCAGCCGCTCGACAGCCCCCCGGCCCTCCTTC
CDR3 protein: CASSRSTAPRPSF

clone size: -
J gene: TRBJ1-2
D gene: -
V gene: TRBV6-1
CDR3 DNA: TGTGCCAGCAGTCCCCTCAGGGAGGGCTACACCTTC
CDR3 protein: CASSPLREGYTF

clone size: once
J gene: TRBJ2-1
D gene: TRBD2
V gene: TRBV28
CDR3 DNA: TGTGCCAGCAGTTTACAGGCGGGAGGTGGGAATGAGCAGTTCTTC
CDR3 protein: CASSLQAGGGNEQFF

clone size: few
J gene: TRBJ1-6
D gene: TRBD1
V gene: TRBV4-1
CDR3 DNA: TGCGCCAGCAGCCAAGAAACAGGGGGTGCCTATAATTCACCCCTCCACTTT
CDR3 protein: CASSQETGGAYNSPLHF

clone size: many
J gene: TRBJ2-7
D gene: TRBD1
V gene: TRBV12-3/TRBV12-4
CDR3 DNA: TGTGCCAGCAGTTTAGCTAGCGGACAGGGCTTCTACGAGCAGTACTTC
CDR3 protein: CASSLASGQGFYEQYF

clone size: many
J gene: TRBJ2-7
D gene: TRBD2
V gene: TRBV5-4
CDR3 DNA: TGTGCCAGCAGCTTGGGACTAGCGGCCACCTACGAGCAGTACTTC
CDR3 protein: CASSLGLAATYEQYF